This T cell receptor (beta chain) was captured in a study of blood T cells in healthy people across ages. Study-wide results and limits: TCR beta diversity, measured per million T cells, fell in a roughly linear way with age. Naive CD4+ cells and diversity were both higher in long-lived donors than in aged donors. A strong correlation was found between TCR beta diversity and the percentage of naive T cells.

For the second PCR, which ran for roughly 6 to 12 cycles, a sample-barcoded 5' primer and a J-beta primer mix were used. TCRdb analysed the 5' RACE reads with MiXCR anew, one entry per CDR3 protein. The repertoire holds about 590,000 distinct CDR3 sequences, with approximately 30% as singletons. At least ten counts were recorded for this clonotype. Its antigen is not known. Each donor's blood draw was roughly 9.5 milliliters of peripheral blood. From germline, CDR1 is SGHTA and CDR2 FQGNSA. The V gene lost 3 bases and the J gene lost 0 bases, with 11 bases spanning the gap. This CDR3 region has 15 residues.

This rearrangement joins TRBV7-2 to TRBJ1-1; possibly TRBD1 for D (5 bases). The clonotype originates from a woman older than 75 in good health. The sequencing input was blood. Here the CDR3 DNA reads TGTGCCAGCAGCTTCTATCAGGGCCTGAACACTGAAGCTTTCTTT. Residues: CASSFYQGLNTEAFF.